The 7 T cell receptor beta chains listed next were all sequenced from one sample in a study of technical replicates of blood from a few donors. TCRdb's copy holds only in-frame clones and misses some; the assay was immunoSEQ multiplex PCR. The sample contains about 87,000 clones, around 93% of which appear only once. Sequencing was carried out using T cells isolated from PBMCs. The source of these receptors is a human donor in good health.

The rearrangement joins TRBV7-9 to TRBJ1-1; 7 bases are a match to TRBD1. The trim removed 5 bases at V and 11 bases at J, leaving 14 bases unmatched. The CDR3 totals 14 residues. The V gene's germline CDR1 is SEHNR and CDR2 FQNEAQ (reference sequence). The CDR3: CASSTVDRAIAAFF. The DNA for the CDR3 is TGTGCCAGCAGCACAGTCGACAGGGCGATAGCGGCTTTCTTT.

V is TRBV10-3 and J is TRBJ2-1, with D perhaps matching TRBD2 (6 bases). Germline V CDR1 and CDR2: ENHRY, SYGVKD. The CDR3 totals 17 residues. V was trimmed by 4 bases and J by 0 bases, leaving 16 bases between them. CDR3: CAISGALAYSSYNEQFF. In DNA form, the CDR3 reads TGTGCCATCAGTGGGGCTCTAGCGTACAGCTCCTACAATGAGCAGTTCTTC.

J is TRBJ2-1 and V is TRBV7-9, with 9 positions matching TRBD2. The CDR3 is made up of 16 amino acids. The germline V gene encodes CDR1 SEHNR and CDR2 FQNEAQ (reference sequence). The ends lost 4 bases at V and 3 bases at J; junction bases unmatched: 7. The CDR3 bases are TGTGCCAGCAGCTCCTTTCTAGCGGGAATCTACAATGAGCAGTTCTTC. Protein product: CASSSFLAGIYNEQFF.

The gene calls are TRBV19 and TRBJ2-5; D not resolved. Germline values: CDR1 LNHDA, CDR2 SQIVND (reference sequence). The CDR3 length is 11 residues. V dropped 3 bases and J dropped 5 bases, with 4 bases sitting between them. CDR3 sequence reads: CASSMSETQYF. Here the CDR3 DNA reads TGTGCCAGTAGTATGTCTGAGACCCAGTACTTC.

This chain's CDR3 is CASSIFGRAGYYEQYF. The CDR3 DNA reads as TGTGCCAGTAGTATATTCGGGAGGGCAGGGTACTACGAGCAGTACTTC. The rearrangement joins TRBV19 to TRBJ2-7; TRBD2 agrees at 8 bases. The ends lost 2 bases at V and 3 bases at J; junction bases unmatched: 9. CDR1 and CDR2 from the germline V gene are LNHDA and SQIVND (reference sequence). The length of the CDR3 is 16 residues. Together with reference TRBV19 and TRBJ2-7, the CDR3 gives the full variable domain: DGGITQSPKYLFRKEGQNVTLSCEQNLNHDAMYWYRQDPGQGLRLIYYSQIVNDFQKGDIAEGYSVSREKKESFPLTVTSAQKNPTAFYLCASSIFGRAGYYEQYFGPGTRLTVT.

The chain links TRBV7-3 to TRBJ2-1; no clear D. Trimming shortened V by 1 base and J by 3 bases, and 4 bases separated the two germline ends. Germline CDR1 reads SGHTA; CDR2 reads FQGTGA. This CDR3 has 13 amino acids. CDR3 sequence (DNA): TGTGCCAGCAGCTTAAGCGGCTACAATGAGCAGTTCTTC. Translation: CASSLSGYNEQFF.

The chain couples TRBV19 to TRBJ1-3; TRBD1 agrees at 10 bases. The CDR3 is 14 amino acids. CDR1 LNHDA and CDR2 SQIVND come from the germline V gene (reference sequence). V lost 10 bases to trimming and J lost 3 bases; unmatched junction nucleotides: 6. The CDR3 DNA reads TGTGCCACCTCGACAGGGGGCAATGGAAACACCATATATTTT. Amino acid sequence: CATSTGGNGNTIYF.